The 5 T cell receptor beta chains below come from one sample, sequenced in a study of PD-L1 blockade in urothelial cancer. Sequencing was performed with immunoSEQ multiplex PCR; in TCRdb, only in-frame clones are kept and a portion is missing. The sample carries about 82,000 clones, about 80% recorded once. Material: PBMCs, obtained around atezolizumab (anti-PD-L1) treatment. Receptors were obtained from a man between 65 and 80 years old with urothelial cancer.

The chain joins TRBV28 to TRBJ2-4; 12 bases are shared with TRBD1. This CDR3 has 17 amino acids. CDR1 is MDHEN and CDR2 is SYDVKM in the germline V gene. Losses at the gene ends were 2 bases for V and 7 bases for J; bases not matched to a gene: 9. DNA of the CDR3: TGTGCCAGCAGTTTAACACTGGGACAGGGGGCCGAGAACATTCAGTACTTC. Its translation: CASSLTLGQGAENIQYF.

The V and J genes are TRBV11-2 and TRBJ2-5, with D maybe TRBD2 (5 bases). The CDR3 is made up of 13 amino acids. Germline values: CDR1 SGHAT, CDR2 FQNNGV. V was clipped by 0 bases and J by 3 bases, with 5 bases between them. CDR3 in amino acids: CASSLEREETQYF. The CDR3 DNA reads TGTGCCAGCAGCTTAGAGCGGGAAGAGACCCAGTACTTC.

The chain recombines TRBV30 with TRBJ1-3; a possible D gene is TRBD1 (5 bases). Between the trimmed V and J ends, which lost 5 bases and 4 bases, there was a span of 12 bases. Per the germline V gene, CDR1 is GTSNPN and CDR2 is SVGIG (reference sequence). This CDR3 spans 13 amino acids. The CDR3 DNA reads as TGTGCCTGGGGCCAGGGCAGGGGAAACACCATATATTTT. It codes for CAWGQGRGNTIYF.

This rearrangement joins TRBV5-1 to TRBJ2-7, with TRBD2 identical over 10 bases. V shed 2 bases and J 3 bases; nucleotides not matched to a gene: 2. There are 14 residues in the CDR3. CDR1 is SGHRS, CDR2 YFSETQ, per germline. The CDR3 DNA sequence: TGCGCCAGCAGCTTCGGACTAGCGGACTACGAGCAGTACTTC. This sequence encodes CASSFGLADYEQYF.

The V gene is TRBV27, the J gene TRBJ1-2; 8 bases line up with TRBD1. Germline V gene data show CDR1 as MNHEY and CDR2 as SMNVEV (reference sequence). The CDR3 consists of 15 residues. The V and J ends lost 4 bases and 7 bases, in that order; junction bases with no gene match: 11. The CDR3 sequence: CASSSQGAEGGGYTF. Here the CDR3 DNA reads TGTGCCAGCAGTTCCCAGGGGGCAGAGGGGGGTGGCTACACCTTC.